The sequence of this T cell receptor (beta chain) was determined in a study of T cell repertoires in cytomegalovirus infection. Notes on the study in general: The ex vivo response showed dominance by HLA-C-restricted CMV-specific TCR beta clonotypes. Cumulative public TCR beta family frequency identified CMV carriers with the relevant HLA.

V was cut by 3 bases and J by 7 bases, with 13 bases left in between. The germline gives CDR1 SEHNR, CDR2 FQNEAQ (reference sequence). This CDR3 region has 14 residues. As concerns this clonotype: Its cognate antigen is unknown.

TCRdb re-derived calls from the reads in MiXCR, one entry per CDR3 protein. The table shows roughly 920,000 distinct CDR3 sequences, with under 40% occurring only once. The chain joins TRBV7-9 to TRBJ2-1, with a tentative D call TRBD1 (5 bases). Sample: cultured CD8+ T cells from PBMCs, taken from culture after CMV antigen stimulation. The receptor's source is a human donor in good health (CMV status not recorded). Some clones in this sample may be carry-over from other donors' samples. The CDR3 loop reads CASSFARAFNEQFF. The DNA for the CDR3 is TGTGCCAGCAGCTTTGCCAGGGCCTTTAATGAGCAGTTCTTC.